The 5 T cell receptor beta chains below were found in one sample sequenced in a study of T-cell reconstitution after alpha-beta-depleted transplantation in children. Unique molecular identifiers were used in preparing the TCRbeta library. TCRdb re-analysed the PCR reads in MiXCR, keeping a single row per CDR3 protein. This repertoire shows about a million distinct CDR3 sequences, around 30% found once; its top ten account for about 28%. This sample comprised PBMCs, mostly from graft donor cells, obtained 360 days after TCRalphabeta/CD19-depleted stem cell transplant. The receptor source for this set is a boy younger than two who had a stem cell transplant for SCID, so the T cells may come from the graft donor.

CDR3 sequence (DNA): TGCAGTGCTAGAGATAGACAGGGATTAGATACGCAGTATTTT. This codes for CSARDRQGLDTQYF. This chain links TRBV20-1 with TRBJ2-3; 7 bases fit TRBD1. The CDR3 is made up of 14 amino acids. Unmatched junction bases numbered 5, after V lost 0 bases and J lost 5 bases. The germline CDR1 and CDR2 sequences are DFQATT and SNEGSKA (reference sequence).

The sample holds a few counts of this clonotype. The chain links TRBV28 to TRBJ1-1; 7 nucleotides match TRBD1. This CDR3 contains 15 residues. The junction had 8 bases not matched to a gene; V was cut back by 5 bases and J by 2 bases. CDR1 is MDHEN, CDR2 SYDVKM, per germline. CDR3 nucleotide sequence: TGTGCCAGCAGTGAGGGGGCGCGGGGAAACACTGAAGCTTTCTTT. Translating gives CASSEGARGNTEAFF.

The chain couples TRBV4-3 to TRBJ1-4; D may be TRBD1 (6 bases). The germline V gene encodes CDR1 LGHNA and CDR2 YSLEER. This CDR3 has 15 amino acids. V lost 4 bases and J lost 2, with 11 bases in between. The CDR3 is CASSRTGRTNEKLFF. CDR3 coding DNA: TGCGCCAGCAGCCGAACAGGGAGGACTAATGAAAAACTGTTTTTT.

V and J are TRBV20-1 and TRBJ2-7; TRBD1 matches at 7 bases. The germline gives CDR1 DFQATT, CDR2 SNEGSKA (reference sequence). The length of the CDR3 is 12 residues. V gave up 5 bases and J gave up 4 bases; unmatched junction bases: 5. CDR3 sequence (DNA): TGCAGTGCTGGGGACAGAGTATACGAGCAGTACTTC. It specifies CSAGDRVYEQYF.

In its sample, this clonotype was seen a few times. The J gene is TRBJ2-5, the V gene TRBV29-1; 13 nucleotides line up with TRBD2. Unmatched junction bases numbered 3, after V lost 6 bases and J lost 2 bases. The germline V gene has CDR1 SQVTM and CDR2 ANQGSEA. This CDR3 spans 14 amino acids. The DNA for the CDR3 is TGCAGCGTGGGGACTAGCGGGGTGCAAGAGACCCAGTACTTC. The encoded protein is CSVGTSGVQETQYF.